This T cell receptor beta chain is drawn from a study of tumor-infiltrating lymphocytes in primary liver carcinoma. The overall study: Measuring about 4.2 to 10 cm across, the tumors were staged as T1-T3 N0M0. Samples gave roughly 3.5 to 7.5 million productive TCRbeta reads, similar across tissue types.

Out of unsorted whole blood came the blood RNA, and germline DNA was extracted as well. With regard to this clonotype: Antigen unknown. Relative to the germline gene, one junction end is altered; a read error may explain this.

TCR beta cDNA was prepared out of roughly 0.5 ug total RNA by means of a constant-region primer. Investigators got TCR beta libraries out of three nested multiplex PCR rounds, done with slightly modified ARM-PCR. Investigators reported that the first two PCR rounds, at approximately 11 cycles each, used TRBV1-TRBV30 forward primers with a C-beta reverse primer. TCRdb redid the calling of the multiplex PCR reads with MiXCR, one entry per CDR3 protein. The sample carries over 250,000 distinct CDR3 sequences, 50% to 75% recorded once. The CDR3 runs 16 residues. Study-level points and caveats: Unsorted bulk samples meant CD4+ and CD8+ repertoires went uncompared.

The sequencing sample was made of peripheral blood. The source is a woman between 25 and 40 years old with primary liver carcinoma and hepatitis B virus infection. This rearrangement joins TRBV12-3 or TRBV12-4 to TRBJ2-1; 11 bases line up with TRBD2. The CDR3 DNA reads TGTGCCAGCATCCGCAGTACTAGCGGGAGATCGAATGAGCGGTTCTTC. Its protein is CASIRSTSGRSNERFF.